A single sample gave rise to the 30 T cell receptor gamma chains below, sequenced in a study of intestinal T cells in coeliac disease. LymphoTrack primers amplified TRG sequences from approximately 180 ng of biopsy DNA. TCRdb ran CATT on the multiplex PCR reads. The sample lists roughly 300 gamma-chain clones, about 50% occurring once. Each case's genomic DNA was extracted from ten roughly 5.2-µm formalin-fixed paraffin-embedded scrolls. The sequencing sample was made of a duodenal biopsy. The receptors here all came from a human donor who served as a control with a normal duodenal biopsy, not a healthy volunteer.

The gene calls are TRGV5 and TRGJ1 or TRGJ2. J was trimmed by 3 bases and V by 2 bases; bases with no gene match: 4. Germline assignment: CDR1 VINAFY and CDR2 YDVSNSKD. This CDR3 is 13 amino acids long. The CDR3 reads CATWDTLYYKKLF. CDR3 coding DNA: TGTGCCACCTGGGACACCCTTTATTATAAGAAACTCTTT.

This clone was seen only a few times. A far larger clone is one nucleotide away, so this likely arose from a read error. Other DNA sequences in this specimen translate into the identical CDR3. The chain combines TRGV3 with TRGJ1 or TRGJ2. The CDR3 spans 11 residues. Unmatched junction bases numbered 9, after V lost 0 bases and J lost 16 bases. Germline V gene lookup returns CDR1 VTNTFY and CDR2 YDVSTARD (reference sequence). The CDR3 DNA reads TGTGCCACCTGGGACAGGCGGACGAAGCTCTTT. It yields the protein CATWDRRTKLF.

Concerning this clone: The protein TCRdb gives is from a much larger clone and does not agree with this DNA's translation at residue 7, likely a read error; the protein shown here comes from the DNA. The J gene is TRGJ1 or TRGJ2, the V gene TRGV3. The ends lost 0 bases at V and 12 bases at J; junction bases unmatched: 5. Germline loops: CDR1 VTNTFY, CDR2 YDVSTARD (reference sequence). The CDR3 consists of 11 residues. The CDR3 DNA reads TGTGCCACCTGGGACAGGCAGACGAAACTCTTT. This sequence encodes CATWDRQTKLF.

In this sample, this clone turned up a few times. A read error may be the cause here, since a much bigger clone is one base away. This sample also contains other DNA sequences that code for the same CDR3. V gene TRGV2 combines with J gene TRGJ1 or TRGJ2. The CDR3 length is 13 residues. Germline CDR1 EGSNGY, CDR2 YDSYNSKV. CDR3 region: CATWDGNYYKKLF. The CDR3, as DNA: TGTGCTACCTGGGACGGAAATTATTATAAGAAACTCTTT.

V is TRGV2 and J is TRGJ1 or TRGJ2. J lost 11 bases, V lost 1 base, and 5 bases had no gene match. The CDR3 runs 11 residues. Germline-derived CDR1 and CDR2 are EGSNGY and YDSYNSKV. The CDR3 region is CATWDGYEKLF. CDR3 coding DNA: TGTGCCACCTGGGACGGCTACGAGAAACTCTTT.

This clone was seen once. V is TRGV10 and J is TRGJ1 or TRGJ2. TRGV10 counts as an open reading frame of uncertain function. The J segment lost 6 bases and the V segment lost 8 bases, leaving 14 bases of the junction unmatched. The CDR3 runs 14 residues. The CDR3, as DNA: TGTGCTGCGTGGCTTTTATCTTTATTTTATAAGAAACTCTTT. Its translation: CAAWLLSLFYKKLF.

Comments on this clone: This DNA's translation differs at residue 8 from TCRdb's protein, which comes from a much larger clone; a read error is likely, and the protein shown is translated from the DNA. The rearrangement joins TRGV2 to TRGJP2. Germline V gene data show CDR1 as EGSNGY and CDR2 as YDSYNSKV. This CDR3 comprises 15 residues. With V trimmed by 1 base and J by 4 bases, 6 bases remained unmatched. The CDR3 DNA reads as TGTGCCACCTGGGACGGCCCCAATAGTGATTGGATCAAGACGTTT. Translating gives CATWDGPNSDWIKTF.

This CDR3 reads CALWEQRVRAYYKKLF. CDR3 DNA sequence: TGTGCCTTGTGGGAACAACGGGTCAGGGCGTATTATAAGAAACTCTTT. The rearrangement links TRGV9 to TRGJ1 or TRGJ2. Germline V gene data show CDR1 as GITISATS and CDR2 as ISYDGTV (reference sequence). Unmatched junction bases numbered 16, after V lost 4 bases and J lost 4 bases. The CDR3 runs 16 residues.

Comments on this clone: The mismatch at residue 9 between this DNA's translation and the TCRdb protein of a much larger clone likely reflects a read error; the protein shown is translated from the DNA. This sequence joins TRGV3 and TRGJ1 or TRGJ2. V trimming: 0 bases; J trimming: 14 bases; junction bases outside the gene matches: 7. The CDR3 is 11 residues long. Germline values: CDR1 VTNTFY, CDR2 YDVSTARD (reference sequence). DNA for the CDR3: TGTGCCACCTGGGACAGGCGGACGGAACTCTTT. Translating gives CATWDRRTELF.

The chain has TRGV9 and TRGJ1 or TRGJ2. The CDR3 runs 13 residues. V shed 1 base, J shed 10 bases, and the junction held 10 bases outside the gene matches. In germline, CDR1 is GITISATS, CDR2 ISYDGTV (reference sequence). The CDR3 protein is CALWEVNAKKKLF. CDR3 nucleotides: TGTGCCTTGTGGGAGGTCAACGCCAAAAAGAAACTCTTT.

The V and J genes are TRGV10 and TRGJ1 or TRGJ2. TRGV10 qualifies as an ORF whose function is uncertain. With V trimmed by 8 bases and J by 13 bases, 15 bases remained unmatched. The CDR3 is 12 residues long. The CDR3 sequence: CAAWDSSRRKLF. DNA of the CDR3: TGTGCTGCGTGGGATTCCTCGAGAAGAAAACTCTTT.

V and J are TRGV2 and TRGJ1 or TRGJ2. The CDR3 length is 16 residues. J gave up 4 bases and V 0 bases, and 12 bases lay outside the gene matches. Per the germline V gene, CDR1 is EGSNGY and CDR2 is YDSYNSKV. CDR3 nucleotides: TGTGCCACCTGGGACGGGACGGATAAAACCTATTATAAGAAACTCTTT. It encodes CATWDGTDKTYYKKLF.

As regards this clone: The likely explanation is a read error, given a far larger clone one base away. Other DNA sequences in the same sample also yield this CDR3. The chain couples TRGV2 to TRGJ1 or TRGJ2. V was clipped by 0 bases and J by 16 bases; unmatched bases: 9. This CDR3 is 11 amino acids long. Germline V lookup: CDR1 EGSNGY, CDR2 YDSYNSKV. CDR3 residues: CATWDGQVKLF. CDR3 nucleotide sequence: TGTGCCACCTGGGACGGGCAGGTGAAGCTCTTT.

This sequence joins TRGV10 and TRGJP1. TRGV10 is an open reading frame whose function is uncertain. V was pared by 8 bases and J by 8 bases, with 12 bases of the junction left unmatched. CDR3 length: 14 amino acids. CDR3 in DNA: TGTGCTGCGTGGGATTATCCGGGAGGTTGGTTCAAGATATTT. The encoded protein is CAAWDYPGGWFKIF.

This clone showed up just a few times. This DNA's translation differs at residue 10 from TCRdb's protein, which comes from a much larger clone; a read error is likely, and the protein shown is translated from the DNA. J is TRGJP2 and V is TRGV2. CDR1 and CDR2 (germline): EGSNGY, YDSYNSKV. This CDR3 spans 15 amino acids. CDR3 sequence (DNA): TGTGCCACCTGGGACGGCCCCAGTAGTGGTTGGATCAAGACGTTT. Translating gives CATWDGPSSGWIKTF.

J is TRGJ1 or TRGJ2 and V is TRGV4. The CDR3 loop spans 11 amino acids. V lost 3 bases and J lost 10; bases outside the gene matches: 6. Germline V gene data show CDR1 as EGSTGY and CDR2 as YDSYTSSV. This chain's CDR3 is CATWDRIKKLF. DNA for the CDR3: TGTGCCACCTGGGATCGCATAAAGAAACTCTTT.

The chain couples TRGV2 to TRGJP2. Germline V lookup: CDR1 EGSNGY, CDR2 YDSYNSKV. The junction had 17 bases not matched to a gene; V was cut back by 0 bases and J by 1 base. The CDR3 is made up of 20 amino acids. The chain's CDR3 is CATWDGPPMSEFSSDWIKTF. CDR3 in DNA: TGTGCCACCTGGGACGGGCCCCCGATGTCGGAATTTAGTAGTGATTGGATCAAGACGTTT.

The chain is built from TRGV4 and TRGJP1. This CDR3 region has 14 residues. V was pared by 1 base and J by 9 bases, with 8 bases of the junction left unmatched. CDR1 and CDR2 from the germline V gene are EGSTGY and YDSYTSSV. The DNA of the CDR3 is TGTGCCACCTGGGATGGACTAAGCCGTTGGTTCAAGATATTT. It is translated as CATWDGLSRWFKIF.

CDR3 coding DNA: TGTGCCACCTGGGGACACTGTTGGTTCAAGATATTT. Its translation: CATWGHCWFKIF. This chain links TRGV8 with TRGJP1. This CDR3 has 12 residues. Germline V CDR1 and CDR2: VENAVY, YDSYNSRV. Losses at the gene ends were 5 bases for V and 9 bases for J; bases not matched to a gene: 6.

V usage is TRGV10 and J usage is TRGJ1 or TRGJ2. TRGV10 is treated as an ORF (open reading frame) with a function not yet certain. Trimming at V came to 8 bases and at J to 6 bases, leaving 11 bases not matched to a gene. This CDR3 is built from 13 residues. CDR3 amino acids: CAAWAYLSYKKLF. The CDR3 DNA reads as TGTGCTGCGTGGGCTTATCTTAGTTATAAGAAACTCTTT.

The rearrangement joins TRGV9 to TRGJ1 or TRGJ2. V shed 11 bases, J shed 0 bases, and the junction held 4 bases outside the gene matches. CDR1 is GITISATS, CDR2 ISYDGTV, per germline (reference sequence). This CDR3 is built from 11 residues. CDR3 sequence: CASRNYYKKLF. The CDR3, as DNA: TGTGCCTCACGGAATTATTATAAGAAACTCTTT.

This chain links TRGV9 with TRGJ1 or TRGJ2. Germline V gene sequence: CDR1 GITISATS, CDR2 ISYDGTV (reference sequence). V shed 12 bases, J shed 4 bases, and the junction held 24 bases outside the gene matches. There are 16 residues in the CDR3. The CDR3 DNA reads TGTGCCCTTGTGGGAACAACGGGTCAGGCGTATTATAAGAAACTCTTT. Residues: CALVGTTGQAYYKKLF.

This sequence joins TRGV9 and TRGJ1 or TRGJ2. Germline-derived CDR1 and CDR2 are GITISATS and ISYDGTV (reference sequence). The J segment lost 8 bases and the V segment lost 12 bases, leaving 19 bases of the junction unmatched. The CDR3 extends over 13 amino acids. The DNA of the CDR3 is TGTGCCCTTGTGGGAGGCGGATCAAATAAGAAACTCTTT. Residues: CALVGGGSNKKLF.

The chain couples TRGV10 to TRGJ1 or TRGJ2. TRGV10 qualifies as an ORF whose function is uncertain. V dropped 8 bases and J dropped 6; count of bases not matched to a gene: 8. This CDR3 is 12 amino acids long. CDR3 bases: TGTGCTGCGTGGGATTCTATTTATAAGAAACTCTTT. It is translated as CAAWDSIYKKLF.

Comments on this clone: At one end the junction does not follow the germline gene, possibly because of a read error. The gene calls are TRGV9 and TRGJ1 or TRGJ2. CDR1 GITISATS and CDR2 ISYDGTV come from the germline V gene (reference sequence). The CDR3 totals 15 residues. Written as DNA, the CDR3 is TGTGCCTTGTGGGAGGTGCTCGACGGGTATTGTAAGAAACTCTTT. This sequence encodes CALWEVLDGYCKKLF.

Concerning this clone: This same CDR3 is encoded by further DNA sequences in the sample. The rearrangement joins TRGV3 to TRGJ1 or TRGJ2. CDR3 length: 9 residues. CDR1 is VTNTFY and CDR2 is YDVSTARD in the germline V gene (reference sequence). Trimming at V came to 3 bases and at J to 14 bases, leaving 4 bases not matched to a gene. CDR3 DNA: TGTGCCACCTGGGACCTGGAACTCTTT. Residues: CATWDLELF.

The chain is built from TRGV4 and TRGJ1 or TRGJ2. The CDR3 sequence is 9 residues long. Trimming removed 5 bases from V and 9 bases from J; junction bases left unmatched: 1. Germline V CDR1 and CDR2: EGSTGY, YDSYTSSV. The CDR3 reads CATWVKKLF. The DNA of the CDR3 is TGTGCCACCTGGGTTAAGAAACTCTTT.

The rearrangement joins TRGV2 to TRGJ1 or TRGJ2. The junction had 7 bases not matched to a gene; V was cut back by 0 bases and J by 11 bases. This CDR3 is 12 amino acids long. Germline values: CDR1 EGSNGY, CDR2 YDSYNSKV. In DNA, the CDR3 is TGTGCCACCTGGGACGGGGCCTACGAGAAACTCTTT. Translated, it gives CATWDGAYEKLF.

V is TRGV10 and J is TRGJ1 or TRGJ2. TRGV10 carries the ORF label, with uncertain function. There are 12 residues in the CDR3. V lost 13 bases to trimming and J lost 4 bases; unmatched junction nucleotides: 11. The CDR3 DNA follows: TGTGCTGGCGTGGGATTCTATTATAAGAAACTCTTT. The encoded protein is CAGVGFYYKKLF.

The V call is TRGV10, the J call TRGJ1 or TRGJ2. TRGV10 belongs to the ORF category, with a function that is uncertain. This CDR3 region has 11 residues. The trim removed 8 bases at V and 12 bases at J, leaving 11 bases unmatched. CDR3 nucleotides: TGTGCTGCGTGGGAGCCCATAAGGAAACTCTTT. Encoded protein: CAAWEPIRKLF.